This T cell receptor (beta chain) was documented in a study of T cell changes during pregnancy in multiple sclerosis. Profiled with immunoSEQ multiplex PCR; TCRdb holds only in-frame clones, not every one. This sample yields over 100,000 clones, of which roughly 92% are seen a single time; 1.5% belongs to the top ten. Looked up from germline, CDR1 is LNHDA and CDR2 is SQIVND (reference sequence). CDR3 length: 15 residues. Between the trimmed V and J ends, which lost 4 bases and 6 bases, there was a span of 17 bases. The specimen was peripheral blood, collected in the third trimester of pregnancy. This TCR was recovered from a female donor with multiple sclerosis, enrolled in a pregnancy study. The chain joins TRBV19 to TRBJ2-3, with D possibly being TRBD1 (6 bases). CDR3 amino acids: CASSTQTGLEDTQYF. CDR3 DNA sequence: TGTGCCAGTAGTACTCAAACAGGGCTCGAGGATACGCAGTATTTT.